This TCR beta chain emerged from a study of cytomegalovirus exposure and HLA in healthy donors. After removal of 3 bases from V and 7 bases from J, the junction contained 7 bases not matched to a gene. There are 14 residues in the CDR3. Germline V gene sequence: CDR1 SEHNR, CDR2 FQNEAQ (reference sequence). This clone is a singleton in its sample. Its antigen remains unknown. Vbeta (60) and Jbeta (13) primers were used in the PCR. The repertoire was sequenced with immunoSEQ multiplex PCR; TCRdb's copy has only in-frame clones and lacks some. The data show roughly 100,000 clones, 80% to 85% seen once. Study-wide points: TCR beta V- and J-gene trimming was later associated with a missense DCLRE1C variant.

The receptor comes from a man aged 30 to 39 in good health and CMV-seropositive. Source material: PBMCs. The rearrangement uses TRBV7-9 and TRBJ2-5, with 8 bases that match TRBD1. The CDR3: CASSFGQGPGTQYF. CDR3 nucleotides: TGTGCCAGCAGCTTTGGACAGGGTCCAGGGACCCAGTACTTC.